Listed here are 32 T cell receptor beta chains from one sample, sequenced in a study of molecular identifiers for immune sequencing clone quantification. TCRdb passed the PCR reads through MiXCR, listing each CDR3 protein once. The sample consists of just under 65,000 distinct CDR3 sequences, under 20% of them appearing once. What was sequenced was naive CD8+ T cells from blood, with Jurkat cell RNA spiked in. Regarding subset: FACS-sorted CD8+CD4-CCR7+CD45RA+ naive T cells. These receptors originate from a human donor in good health. Some libraries in this study had Jurkat cell RNA spiked in.

Concerning this clonotype itself: One base away lies a much larger clone, so this may be a sequencing read error. The chain joins TRBV28 to TRBJ1-1; no clear D. Looked up from germline, CDR1 is MDHEN and CDR2 is SYDVKM. Trimming took 2 bases from V and 3 from J, leaving 10 bases between them. This CDR3 comprises 14 residues. The CDR3 DNA sequence: TGTGCCAGCAGTTTACGGGTCATGTACACTGAAGCTTTCTTT. As protein: CASSLRVMYTEAFF. Based on the CDR3 plus reference TRBV28 and TRBJ1-1, the full variable domain is DVKVTQSSRYLVKRTGEKVFLECVQDMDHENMFWYRQDPGLGLRLIYFSYDVKMKEKGDIPEGYSVSREKKERFSLILESASTNQTSMYLCASSLRVMYTEAFFGQGTRLTVV.

This clonotype showed up many times. The CDR3 nucleotides read TGTGCCAGCACCCTTTGGCGGGACTTCAATGAGCAGTTCTTC. Its translation: CASTLWRDFNEQFF. This chain links TRBV27 with TRBJ2-1, with D perhaps matching TRBD2 (6 bases). V was trimmed by 7 bases and J by 6 bases, leaving 16 bases between them. The CDR3 spans 14 residues. The V gene's germline CDR1 is MNHEY and CDR2 SMNVEV (reference sequence).

This clonotype showed up just a few times. This rearrangement joins TRBV25-1 to TRBJ2-3; D might be TRBD2 (5 bases). The CDR3 sequence is 18 residues long. Trimming shortened V by 1 base and J by 7 bases, and 24 bases separated the two germline ends. Looked up from germline, CDR1 is MGHDK and CDR2 is SYGVNS. CDR3 amino acids: CASSEWRSERPPGNTQYF. The CDR3 DNA is TGTGCCAGCAGTGAATGGAGGTCTGAGCGTCCCCCTGGGAATACGCAGTATTTT.

This clonotype has a count of ten or more. The rearrangement uses TRBV3-1 and TRBJ1-1; the match to TRBD1 covers 10 bases. The J segment lost 5 bases and the V segment lost 6 bases, leaving 12 bases of the junction unmatched. The CDR3 consists of 16 residues. Germline V gene data show CDR1 as LGHDT and CDR2 as YNNKEL (reference sequence). The CDR3, as DNA: TGTGCCAGCAGACACCGGGACAGGGGTGGATGGACTGAAGCTTTCTTT. Encoded protein: CASRHRDRGGWTEAFF.

The chain links TRBV20-1 to TRBJ1-5; unclear D gene. Trimming removed 1 base from V and 0 bases from J, with 16 bases in between. Germline CDR1 reads DFQATT; CDR2 reads SNEGSKA (reference sequence). CDR3 size: 17 residues. CDR3 nucleotides: TGCAGTGCTAGAGCCCCCCCCAACTTAGATAGCAATCAGCCCCAGCATTTT. Translating it yields CSARAPPNLDSNQPQHF.

This clonotype was seen repeatedly, ten times or more. The chain couples TRBV27 to TRBJ1-6; weak D call: TRBD1 (6 bases). The V end lost 6 bases, the J end lost 0 bases, and 15 bases lay between the germline ends. CDR3 length: 17 residues. The germline gives CDR1 MNHEY, CDR2 SMNVEV (reference sequence). The CDR3 DNA reads TGTGCCAGCAGCCCCCTTGGACAGAGCTCCTATAATTCACCCCTCCACTTT. Amino acids: CASSPLGQSSYNSPLHF.

This clonotype appeared many times. The J gene is TRBJ2-7, the V gene TRBV6-5; D remains ambiguous. The CDR3 totals 13 residues. Trimming removed 0 bases at V and 1 base at J, with 4 bases between. The V gene's germline CDR1 is MNHEY and CDR2 SVGAGI. Here the CDR3 reads CASSYSPSYEQYF. CDR3 coding DNA: TGTGCCAGCAGTTACTCCCCGTCCTACGAGCAGTACTTC.

There are a few counts of this clonotype. The chain couples TRBV12-5 to TRBJ2-7, with TRBD2 as a possible D gene (6 bases). The CDR3 consists of 13 residues. V lost 9 bases and J lost 7, with 19 bases in between. Germline V gives CDR1 LGHNT, CDR2 FRNRAP. CDR3 sequence: CASTNSGLWEQYF. The CDR3 nucleotides are TGTGCTAGCACCAATAGCGGTCTGTGGGAGCAGTACTTC.

Many counts were recorded for this clonotype. The rearrangement joins TRBV9 to TRBJ2-1; 8 nucleotides line up with TRBD2. V gave up 6 bases and J gave up 4 bases; unmatched junction bases: 9. Germline CDR1 reads SGDLS; CDR2 reads YYNGEE. The CDR3 totals 15 residues. This CDR3 is CASNPAGAGYNEQFF. CDR3 DNA: TGTGCCAGCAACCCAGCGGGAGCCGGTTACAATGAGCAGTTCTTC.

The chain employs TRBV11-1 and TRBJ1-1; D gene uncertain. The CDR3 spans 14 residues. V lost 3 bases to trimming and J lost 4 bases, with 12 bases between them. CDR1 is SGHAT, CDR2 FQDESV, per germline (reference sequence). The CDR3 coding sequence is TGTGCCAGCAGCTTCCCGGAGGGTACCACTGAAGCTTTCTTT. This gives the protein CASSFPEGTTEAFF.

This clonotype was counted ten times or more. The rearrangement links TRBV10-3 to TRBJ2-6; no clear D. Per the germline V gene, CDR1 is ENHRY and CDR2 is SYGVKD. The germline V and J ends were trimmed by 3 bases and 2 bases, with 8 bases remaining between them. This CDR3 region has 15 residues. This chain's CDR3 is CAISDGFTGANVLTF. The CDR3 DNA reads TGTGCCATCAGTGATGGGTTCACTGGGGCCAACGTCCTGACTTTC.

There are many counts of this clonotype. This rearrangement joins TRBV27 to TRBJ2-7, with D perhaps being TRBD1 or TRBD2 (7 bases each). V lost 5 bases to trimming and J lost 2 bases, with 19 bases between them. Germline V gene data show CDR1 as MNHEY and CDR2 as SMNVEV (reference sequence). The CDR3 length is 16 residues. Here the CDR3 DNA reads TGTGCCAGCAGTCCCAGGGGGGGTAGCGGCGCCTACGAGCAGTACTTC. It translates to CASSPRGGSGAYEQYF.

This clonotype occurred many times. CDR3 in DNA: TGCGCCAGCAGCCCAAACCCCGCGGTTACCTACGAGCAGTACTTC. Amino acids: CASSPNPAVTYEQYF. This rearrangement joins TRBV4-1 to TRBJ2-7; D gene ambiguous. The CDR3 has 15 residues. The V end was cut by 4 bases, the J end by 2 bases, with 15 bases between. Germline assignment: CDR1 MGHRA and CDR2 YSYEKL.

In this sample, this clonotype turned up many times. This chain connects TRBV18 to TRBJ2-7; TRBD1 matches at 7 bases. Germline CDR1 and CDR2: KGHSH and LQKENI. The V gene end was trimmed by 5 bases and the J gene end by 2 bases; junction bases not matched to a gene: 12. The CDR3 consists of 16 residues. This chain's CDR3 is CASSSALDRRTYEQYF. DNA for the CDR3: TGTGCCAGCTCATCAGCCCTGGACAGGAGAACCTACGAGCAGTACTTC.

The chain carries TRBV12-3 or TRBV12-4 and TRBJ2-5, with no clear D. The V end lost 5 bases, the J end lost 7 bases, and 8 bases lay between the germline ends. The CDR3 length is 11 residues. The CDR3 spells CASSTDRTQYF. CDR3 nucleotides: TGTGCCAGCAGTACCGATAGGACCCAGTACTTC.

At least ten counts were recorded for this clonotype. This rearrangement joins TRBV27 to TRBJ2-7, with 7 nucleotides matching TRBD1. With 10 bases clipped from V and 0 bases from J, the junction kept 3 bases outside the gene matches. This CDR3 has 12 amino acids. Germline-derived CDR1 and CDR2 are MNHEY and SMNVEV (reference sequence). The CDR3 coding sequence is TGTGCCACCGGACAGGTCTCCTACGAGCAGTACTTC. Its protein product is CATGQVSYEQYF.

This clonotype has a count of ten or more. Here the CDR3 DNA reads TGTGCCAGCAGTTTAAGAGGCTCCTACGAGCAGTACTTC. Amino acid sequence: CASSLRGSYEQYF. The rearrangement joins TRBV27 to TRBJ2-7; D not resolved. The CDR3 contains 13 residues. The germline V gene has CDR1 MNHEY and CDR2 SMNVEV (reference sequence). Trimming cost V 2 bases and J 0 bases, with 5 bases left between them.

This clonotype was counted a few times. It may be a read error: a sequence one base away is much more abundant. The chain joins TRBV6-2 or TRBV6-3 to TRBJ2-7; TRBD2 might be the D (5 bases). V dropped 10 bases and J dropped 3 bases, with 28 bases sitting between them. CDR3 length equals 17 residues. Per germline, CDR1 MNHEY and CDR2 SVGEGT. CDR3 DNA: TGTGCCAACAGCCAACTTGGGGTTTGGGTGGAGGACTACGAGCAGTACTTC. Its translation: CANSQLGVWVEDYEQYF.

This clonotype was detected only a few times. The rearrangement joins TRBV24-1 to TRBJ2-3; D unresolved. Germline V gene data show CDR1 as KGHDR and CDR2 as SFDVKD. With 7 bases removed from V and 0 bases from J, the gap between germline ends came to 7 bases. The length of the CDR3 is 13 residues. The CDR3 nucleotides are TGTGCCACCAGCCTCGTTAGCACAGATACGCAGTATTTT. It codes for CATSLVSTDTQYF.

A remark on this clonotype: A read error may be the cause here, since a much bigger clone is one base away. The J gene is TRBJ2-7, the V gene TRBV28; weak D call: TRBD2 (6 bases). In germline, CDR1 is MDHEN, CDR2 SYDVKM. CDR3 size: 15 residues. The V end was cut by 6 bases, the J end by 2 bases, with 17 bases between. This CDR3 is CASRLGLIRAYEQYF. The CDR3 DNA reads as TGTGCCAGCAGGCTCGGACTAATCAGGGCCTACGAGCAGTACTTC.

For the CDR3, the DNA is TGTGCCAGCAGCTTGGATTCAACAGGGGGCTTAACTGAAGCTTTCTTT. This gives the protein CASSLDSTGGLTEAFF. The chain links TRBV5-6 to TRBJ1-1, with 9 nucleotides matching TRBD1. The CDR3 sequence is 16 residues long. The V gene end was trimmed by 0 bases and the J gene end by 5 bases; junction bases not matched to a gene: 8. Germline loops: CDR1 SGHDT, CDR2 YYEEEE. The full variable domain, with the rest looked up from reference TRBV5-6 and TRBJ1-1, is DAGVTQSPTHLIKTRGQQVTLRCSPKSGHDTVSWYQQALGQGPQFIFQYYEEEERQRGNFPDRFSGHQFPNYSSELNVNALLLGDSALYLCASSLDSTGGLTEAFFGQGTRLTVV.

The sample holds a few counts of this clonotype. The V call is TRBV19, the J call TRBJ1-1; D is possibly TRBD1 (5 bases). Germline V CDR1 and CDR2: LNHDA, SQIVND (reference sequence). The CDR3 covers 13 residues. Trimming took 6 bases from V and 10 from J, leaving 18 bases between them. CDR3 DNA: TGTGCCAGTAGCCAGGGCTTTTTCACGGGAGCTTTCTTT. Protein: CASSQGFFTGAFF.

In this sample, this clonotype turned up many times. The chain couples TRBV6-1 to TRBJ2-3, with 7 bases matching TRBD1. The CDR3 runs to 16 residues. V was clipped by 6 bases and J by 3 bases; unmatched bases: 12. Germline V lookup: CDR1 MNHNS, CDR2 SASEGT. CDR3 in DNA: TGTGCCAGCAGGGTCCGTAGACAGGGATTGACAGATACGCAGTATTTT. Protein: CASRVRRQGLTDTQYF.

This clonotype turned up a few times. This sequence joins TRBV6-2 or TRBV6-3 and TRBJ2-1, with no clear D. Germline V CDR1 and CDR2: MNHEY, SVGEGT. The CDR3 is 14 residues long. V shed 7 bases and J shed 3 bases, with 13 bases lying between them. CDR3 coding DNA: TGTGCCAGCACGATAACGGGCTACTACAATGAGCAGTTCTTC. It yields the protein CASTITGYYNEQFF.

This clonotype occurred once. The chain recombines TRBV20-1 with TRBJ2-4, with 8 bases lining up with TRBD1. After removal of 0 bases from V and 8 bases from J, the junction contained 9 bases not matched to a gene. CDR1 and CDR2 (germline): DFQATT, SNEGSKA (reference sequence). This CDR3 is built from 15 residues. The CDR3 coding sequence is TGCAGTGCTAGAGATGGATCCCACAGGGGGGACATTCAGTACTTC. Encoded protein: CSARDGSHRGDIQYF.

The rearrangement links TRBV5-4 to TRBJ2-1; 8 bases map to TRBD2. The length of the CDR3 is 15 residues. Per germline, CDR1 SGHNT and CDR2 YYREEE (reference sequence). With 4 bases clipped from V and 0 bases from J, the junction kept 3 bases outside the gene matches. As DNA, the CDR3 is TGTGCCAGCAGCCTTCGGGAGGGCTCCTACAATGAGCAGTTCTTC. It is translated as CASSLREGSYNEQFF.

On this clonotype itself: With a much larger clone just one base away, this may be a read error. This chain connects TRBV11-2 to TRBJ2-1, with 10 nucleotides matching TRBD1. The CDR3 contains 16 residues. Losses at the gene ends were 5 bases for V and 9 bases for J; bases not matched to a gene: 13. Germline V gives CDR1 SGHAT, CDR2 FQNNGV. CDR3 DNA: TGTGCCAGCAGCGAGACAGGGGGCCTAGGGTCCAGTGAGCAGTTCTTC. This translates into CASSETGGLGSSEQFF.

In its sample, this clonotype was seen many times. The genes are TRBV15 and TRBJ2-4; 7 bases map to TRBD2. Trimming took 5 bases from V and 0 from J; bases not matched to a gene: 4. CDR1 LNHNV and CDR2 YYDKDF come from the germline V gene (reference sequence). CDR3 size: 15 residues. This CDR3 reads CATSPSGKAKNIQYF. In nucleotides, the CDR3 is TGTGCCACCAGCCCCAGCGGGAAAGCCAAAAACATTCAGTACTTC.

In nucleotides, the CDR3 is TGTGCCAGCAGTTACTTGGGCCTAGCTTCCTATGAGCAGTTCTTC. It is translated as CASSYLGLASYEQFF. This rearrangement joins TRBV6-5 to TRBJ2-1, with D maybe TRBD2 (5 bases). The V and J ends lost 1 base and 8 bases respectively, with 15 bases between them. The CDR3 is made up of 15 amino acids. Per germline, CDR1 MNHEY and CDR2 SVGAGI.

This clonotype came up many times. The chain links TRBV11-2 to TRBJ2-1; 7 bases map to TRBD1. The V gene's germline CDR1 is SGHAT and CDR2 FQNNGV. The CDR3 covers 16 residues. The trim removed 1 base at V and 0 bases at J, leaving 3 bases unmatched. This CDR3 reads CASSLGNRGSYNEQFF. CDR3 sequence (DNA): TGTGCCAGCAGCTTAGGTAACAGGGGCTCCTACAATGAGCAGTTCTTC.

The chain uses TRBV29-1 and TRBJ2-1; 8 bases are a match to TRBD1. With V trimmed by 7 bases and J by 3 bases, 11 bases remained unmatched. CDR1 SQVTM and CDR2 ANQGSEA come from the germline V gene. The CDR3 length is 15 residues. The CDR3 DNA sequence: TGCAGCGCACCTTCGTTAGGACAGGGCTACAATGAGCAGTTCTTC. It yields the protein CSAPSLGQGYNEQFF.

This clonotype was counted at least ten times. The V gene is TRBV6-6, the J gene TRBJ2-3; D gene uncertain. Between the trimmed V and J ends, which lost 2 bases and 0 bases, there was a span of 3 bases. CDR1 is MNHNY and CDR2 is SVGAGI in the germline V gene (reference sequence). CDR3 length: 13 residues. This CDR3 is CASSYTSTDTQYF. CDR3 bases: TGTGCCAGCAGTTACACCAGCACAGATACGCAGTATTTT.